This TCR beta chain comes out of a study of regulatory T cells in long-lasting Graves disease. Study-wide context: The criterion for persistent Graves' disease was over 5 years of antithyroid drugs with positive TSH receptor antibodies.

Concerning this clonotype: No antigen is known for it.

Construction of TCR beta libraries relied on iRepertoire HTBI primers and on Arm-PCR targeting CDR3 regions. TCRdb reprocessed the multiplex PCR reads with MiXCR, giving one entry per CDR3 protein. The sample consists of over 450,000 distinct CDR3 sequences, 20% to 25% of them appearing once. Stated time point: persistent/refractory GD, antithyroid drugs over 5 years with positive TRAb. RNA from PBMCs was the source of the TCR library. Criteria from the American Thyroid Association guidelines were applied to diagnose Graves' disease. Study-wide results and limits: Clonotypes that were public and shared totalled approximately 2,800 in persistent patients versus 750 to 1,000 in new patients.

The sequence was obtained from a female donor with Graves disease. This specimen was peripheral blood mononuclear cells (PBMCs), taken when the disease was refractory, from a patient treated with antithyroid drugs.

CDR3 amino acids: CASSLAKQGPYEQYF. CDR3 bases: TGCGCCAGCAGCTTAGCGAAACAGGGACCCTACGAGCAGTACTTC. This sequence joins TRBV5-1 and TRBJ2-7; D may be TRBD1 (6 bases). V lost 2 bases and J 2 bases, leaving 14 bases between the germline ends. Germline V gives CDR1 SGHRS, CDR2 YFSETQ. This CDR3 has 15 amino acids.